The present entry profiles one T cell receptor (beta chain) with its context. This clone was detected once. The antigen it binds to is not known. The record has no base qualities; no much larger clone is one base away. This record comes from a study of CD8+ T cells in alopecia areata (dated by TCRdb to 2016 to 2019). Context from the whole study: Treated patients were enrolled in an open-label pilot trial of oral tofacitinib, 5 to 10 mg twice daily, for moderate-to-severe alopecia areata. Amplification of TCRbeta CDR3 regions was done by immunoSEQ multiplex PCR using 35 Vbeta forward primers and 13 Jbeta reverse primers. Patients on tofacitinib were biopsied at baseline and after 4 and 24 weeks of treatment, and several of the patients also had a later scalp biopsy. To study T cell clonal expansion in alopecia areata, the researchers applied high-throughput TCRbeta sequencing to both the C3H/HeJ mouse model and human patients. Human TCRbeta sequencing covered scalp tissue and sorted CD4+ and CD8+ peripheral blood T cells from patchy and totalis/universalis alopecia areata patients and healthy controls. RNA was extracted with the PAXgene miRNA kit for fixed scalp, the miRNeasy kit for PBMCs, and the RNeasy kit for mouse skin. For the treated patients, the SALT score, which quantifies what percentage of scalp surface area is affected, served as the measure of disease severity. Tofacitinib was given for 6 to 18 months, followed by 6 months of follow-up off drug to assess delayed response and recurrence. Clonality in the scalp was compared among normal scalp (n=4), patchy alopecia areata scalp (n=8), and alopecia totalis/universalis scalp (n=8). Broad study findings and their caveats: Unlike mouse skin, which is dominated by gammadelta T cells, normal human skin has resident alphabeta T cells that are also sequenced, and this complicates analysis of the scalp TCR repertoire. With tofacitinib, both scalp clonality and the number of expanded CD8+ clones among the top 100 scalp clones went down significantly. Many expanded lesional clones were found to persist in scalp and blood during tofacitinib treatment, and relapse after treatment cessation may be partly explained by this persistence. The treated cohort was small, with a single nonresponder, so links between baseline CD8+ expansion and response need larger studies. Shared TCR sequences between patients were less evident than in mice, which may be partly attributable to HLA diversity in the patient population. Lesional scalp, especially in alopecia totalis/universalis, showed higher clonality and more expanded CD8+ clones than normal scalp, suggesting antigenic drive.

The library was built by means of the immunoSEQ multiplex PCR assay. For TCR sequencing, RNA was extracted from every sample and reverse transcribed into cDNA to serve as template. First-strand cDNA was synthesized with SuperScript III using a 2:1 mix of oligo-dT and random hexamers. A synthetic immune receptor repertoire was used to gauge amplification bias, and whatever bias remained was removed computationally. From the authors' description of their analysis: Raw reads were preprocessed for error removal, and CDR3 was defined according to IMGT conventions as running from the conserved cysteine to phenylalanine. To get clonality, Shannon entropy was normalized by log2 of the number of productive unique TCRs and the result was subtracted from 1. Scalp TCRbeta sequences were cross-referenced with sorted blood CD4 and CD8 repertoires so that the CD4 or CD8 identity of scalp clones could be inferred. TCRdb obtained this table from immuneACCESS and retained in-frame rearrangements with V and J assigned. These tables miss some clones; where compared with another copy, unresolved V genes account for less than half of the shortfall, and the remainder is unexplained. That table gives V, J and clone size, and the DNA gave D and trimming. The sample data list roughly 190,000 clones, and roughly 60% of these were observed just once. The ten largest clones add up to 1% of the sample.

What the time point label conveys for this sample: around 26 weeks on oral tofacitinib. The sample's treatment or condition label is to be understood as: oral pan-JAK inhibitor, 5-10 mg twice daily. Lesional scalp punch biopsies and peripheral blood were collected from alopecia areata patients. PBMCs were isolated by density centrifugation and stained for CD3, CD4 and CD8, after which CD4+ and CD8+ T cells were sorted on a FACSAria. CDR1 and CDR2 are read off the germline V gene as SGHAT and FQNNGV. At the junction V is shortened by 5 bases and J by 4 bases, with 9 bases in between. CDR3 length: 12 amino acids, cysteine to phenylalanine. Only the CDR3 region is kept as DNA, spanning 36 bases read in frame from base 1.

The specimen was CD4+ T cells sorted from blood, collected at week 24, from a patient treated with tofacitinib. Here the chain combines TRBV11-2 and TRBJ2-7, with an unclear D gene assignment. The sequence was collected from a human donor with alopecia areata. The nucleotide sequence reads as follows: TGTGCCAGCAGCCCTCTCCGGTACGAGCAGTACTTC. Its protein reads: CASSPLRYEQYF. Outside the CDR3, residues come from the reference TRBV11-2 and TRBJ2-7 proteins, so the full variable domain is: EAGVAQSPRYKIIEKRQSVAFWCNPISGHATLYWYQQILGQGPKLLIQFQNNGVVDDSQLPKDRFSAERLKGVDSTLKIQPAKLEDSAVYLCASSPLRYEQYFGPGTRLTVT.